The TCR beta chain described here comes from a study of blood T cell repertoires in COVID-19. Study-wide background: Samples representing acute and convalescent COVID-19 were sourced from the United States, Italy and Spain.

Clinical history as reported by participants underpinned cohort assignment. Generated by immunoSEQ multiplex PCR, the TCRdb table keeps only in-frame clones and is missing some. This sample has roughly 290,000 clones; 70% to 90% occur once, and the top ten carry about 2%. Germline trimming cut 10 bases from V and 1 base from J; bases unmatched to any gene: 10. The germline V gene encodes CDR1 ENHRY and CDR2 SYGVKD. The CDR3 consists of 17 residues. The sequence was obtained from a man aged 25-45 years who had recovered from COVID-19. The V gene is TRBV10-3, the J gene TRBJ2-5; 15 bases align to TRBD2. Specimen: PBMCs or T cells enriched from blood (not recorded which). This chain's CDR3 is CATGGTSGGNFQETQYF. CDR3 DNA: TGTGCCACCGGAGGGACTAGCGGGGGGAACTTCCAAGAGACCCAGTACTTC.